The rows below give T cell receptor beta chains drawn from one sample of a study of tumor-infiltrating lymphocytes in primary liver carcinoma. TCRdb used MiXCR to reprocess the multiplex PCR reads, holding one entry per CDR3 protein. Here the sample spans fewer than 70,000 distinct CDR3 sequences, 70% to 85% being singletons. Sequences were obtained from liver tumor tissue from sampling region 2. All receptors derive from a man aged 35 to 55 with primary liver carcinoma and hepatitis B virus infection. The CDR3 runs from the conserved cysteine through the conserved F or W. The D gene is left open where the match is weak. A row's size may be missing; if present it is once, few, many or a size class.

cdr3_aa: CGSSSCGGGGTEAFF
cdr3_nt: TGCGGCAGCAGCTCCTGTGGGGGAGGAGGCACTGAAGCTTTCTTT
d_call: .
clone_size: .
v_call: TRBV5-1
j_call: TRBJ1-1

cdr3_aa: CSVEDRGTENTETFF
cdr3_nt: TGCAGCGTTGAAGATCGGGGGACAGAGAACACTGAAACTTTCTTT
d_call: TRBD1
clone_size: .
v_call: TRBV29-1
j_call: TRBJ1-1

cdr3_aa: CATRQGGVQETQYF
cdr3_nt: TGTGCCACCCGACAGGGAGGGGTCCAAGAGACCCAGTACTTC
d_call: .
clone_size: many
v_call: TRBV6-6
j_call: TRBJ2-5

cdr3_aa: CARSQSFGAFASLFF
cdr3_nt: TGTGCCAGGAGCCAAAGTTTCGGGGCCTTTGCTTCACTGTTTTTT
d_call: .
clone_size: .
v_call: TRBV14
j_call: TRBJ1-4

cdr3_aa: CASRPGTSGAYEQYF
cdr3_nt: TGTGCCAGCAGACCCGGGACTAGCGGGGCATACGAGCAGTACTTC
d_call: TRBD2
clone_size: many
v_call: TRBV6-2/TRBV6-3
j_call: TRBJ2-7

cdr3_aa: CAGNQTIALAGVTYTQYF
cdr3_nt: TGCGCCGGCAACCAGACCATTGCCCTAGCGGGAGTCACCTATACGCAGTATTTT
d_call: TRBD2
clone_size: .
v_call: TRBV4-1
j_call: TRBJ2-3

cdr3_aa: CASSGTEGLGDGCEQYF
cdr3_nt: TGTGCCAGCAGTGGAACGGAAGGACTAGGGGACGGTTGCGAGCAGTACTTC
d_call: TRBD2
clone_size: .
v_call: TRBV6-1
j_call: TRBJ2-7

cdr3_aa: CVSSLHPGQSYEQYF
cdr3_nt: TGTGTCAGTAGCCTACATCCGGGACAGTCCTACGAGCAGTACTTC
d_call: TRBD1
clone_size: once
v_call: TRBV11-2
j_call: TRBJ2-7

cdr3_aa: CASSLESSEAFF
cdr3_nt: TGCGCCAGCAGCTTGGAGAGTTCTGAGGCTTTCTTT
d_call: .
clone_size: .
v_call: TRBV5-1
j_call: TRBJ1-1

cdr3_aa: CASSFRGGPNEQFF
cdr3_nt: TGTGCCAGCAGTTTTCGGGGAGGGCCCAATGAGCAGTTCTTC
d_call: TRBD2
clone_size: medium-sized
v_call: TRBV12-3/TRBV12-4
j_call: TRBJ2-1

cdr3_aa: CASSKDRESEKLFF
cdr3_nt: TGTGCCAGCAGTAAGGACAGGGAGAGTGAAAAACTGTTTTTT
d_call: TRBD1
clone_size: .
v_call: TRBV6-1
j_call: TRBJ1-4

cdr3_aa: CANSYKDTGELFF
cdr3_nt: TGTGCCAACAGTTACAAGGACACCGGGGAGCTGTTTTTT
d_call: .
clone_size: .
v_call: TRBV6-5
j_call: TRBJ2-2

cdr3_aa: CANSVTWEEQYF
cdr3_nt: TGTGCCAACAGCGTGACCTGGGAGGAGCAGTACTTC
d_call: .
clone_size: .
v_call: TRBV7-9
j_call: TRBJ2-7

cdr3_aa: CASISTVGAFF
cdr3_nt: TGTGCCAGCATATCGACAGTTGGAGCTTTCTTT
d_call: .
clone_size: .
v_call: TRBV6-1
j_call: TRBJ1-1

cdr3_aa: CASSPRQGATYTEYF
cdr3_nt: TGTGCCAGCAGCCCAAGACAGGGGGCCACATATACGGAGTATTTT
d_call: TRBD1
clone_size: .
v_call: TRBV5-4
j_call: TRBJ2-3

cdr3_aa: CPSTKTGMEQFF
cdr3_nt: TGTCCCAGCACCAAGACGGGTATGGAGCAGTTCTTC
d_call: .
clone_size: once
v_call: TRBV6-2/TRBV6-3
j_call: TRBJ2-1

cdr3_aa: CSLEGSAQGSLLGQYF
cdr3_nt: TGCAGCCTTGAAGGAAGTGCACAGGGCTCTCTCCTCGGGCAGTACTTC
d_call: .
clone_size: once
v_call: TRBV29-1
j_call: TRBJ2-7

cdr3_aa: CASSLESGISGEHHF
cdr3_nt: TGTGCCAGCAGCTTAGAGTCCGGGATCTCTGGCGAGCATCATTTC
d_call: .
clone_size: .
v_call: TRBV11-2
j_call: TRBJ2-7

cdr3_aa: CASRPLGNNNNEQFF
cdr3_nt: TGCGCCAGTAGGCCGCTCGGTAACAACAACAACGAGCAGTTCTTC
d_call: .
clone_size: .
v_call: TRBV4-1
j_call: TRBJ2-1

cdr3_aa: CASSFAESNTGELFF
cdr3_nt: TGTGCAAGCAGCTTTGCGGAATCGAACACCGGGGAGTTGTTTTTT
d_call: .
clone_size: .
v_call: TRBV11-2
j_call: TRBJ2-2

cdr3_aa: CACTPHSNYGYTF
cdr3_nt: TGTGCCTGTACCCCCCACAGCAACTATGGCTACACCTTC
d_call: .
clone_size: .
v_call: TRBV6-5
j_call: TRBJ1-2

cdr3_aa: CASSQTSNTRELLF
cdr3_nt: TGCGCCAGCAGCCAGACATCGAACACCAGGGAGCTGCTTTTT
d_call: .
clone_size: .
v_call: TRBV4-3
j_call: TRBJ2-2

cdr3_aa: CASSFLAGSFYEQYF
cdr3_nt: TGTGCCAGCAGTTTCTTAGCGGGATCCTTCTACGAGCAGTACTTC
d_call: TRBD2
clone_size: .
v_call: TRBV11-3
j_call: TRBJ2-7

cdr3_aa: CASSLWSGANIAKNVQYF
cdr3_nt: TGTGCCAGCAGTTTATGGAGTGGGGCGAACATAGCCAAAAACGTTCAGTACTTC
d_call: .
clone_size: .
v_call: TRBV12-3/TRBV12-4
j_call: TRBJ2-4

cdr3_aa: CASSFDTEQFF
cdr3_nt: TGTGCCAGCAGCTTTGACACAGAGCAGTTCTTC
d_call: .
clone_size: .
v_call: TRBV11-2
j_call: TRBJ2-1

cdr3_aa: CASSSPGSGYEQYF
cdr3_nt: TGTGCCAGCAGTTCGCCAGGGTCAGGGTACGAGCAGTACTTC
d_call: .
clone_size: few
v_call: TRBV6-2/TRBV6-3
j_call: TRBJ2-7

cdr3_aa: CANSSLSLSGGTDTQYF
cdr3_nt: TGTGCCAACAGTTCACTCTCCCTAAGCGGGGGGACAGATACGCAGTATTTT
d_call: TRBD2
clone_size: .
v_call: TRBV6-5
j_call: TRBJ2-3

cdr3_aa: CAGSRLGGDTQYF
cdr3_nt: TGCGCCGGCAGCCGTCTGGGAGGGGATACGCAGTATTTT
d_call: TRBD2
clone_size: .
v_call: TRBV4-1
j_call: TRBJ2-3

cdr3_aa: CSVEGQDDAAFF
cdr3_nt: TGCAGCGTTGAAGGACAGGACGACGCCGCCTTCTTT
d_call: .
clone_size: .
v_call: TRBV29-1
j_call: TRBJ1-1

cdr3_aa: CADTEWGAKVLTF
cdr3_nt: TGTGCCGACACCGAGTGGGGGGCCAAGGTCCTGACTTTC
d_call: .
clone_size: .
v_call: TRBV6-5
j_call: TRBJ2-6

cdr3_aa: CASSYSRDGDIRNLPQHF
cdr3_nt: TGTGCTAGCAGTTACTCCCGGGACGGTGATATAAGGAATCTGCCCCAGCATTTT
d_call: .
clone_size: once
v_call: TRBV6-2/TRBV6-3
j_call: TRBJ1-5

cdr3_aa: CASSLGSTETQYF
cdr3_nt: TGTGCCAGCAGTTTAGGGTCTACAGAGACCCAGTACTTC
d_call: .
clone_size: many
v_call: TRBV28
j_call: TRBJ2-5

cdr3_aa: CASSLIGTGANVLTF
cdr3_nt: TGTGCCAGCAGCTTAATTGGGACTGGGGCCAACGTCCTGACTTTC
d_call: .
clone_size: many
v_call: TRBV7-3
j_call: TRBJ2-6

cdr3_aa: CASSHRAGGPTYEQYF
cdr3_nt: TGTGCCAGCAGTCATCGAGCGGGAGGGCCTACCTACGAGCAGTACTTC
d_call: TRBD2
clone_size: .
v_call: TRBV6-6
j_call: TRBJ2-7

cdr3_aa: CASSYSGTVKETQYF
cdr3_nt: TGTGCCAGCAGTTACTCGGGGACAGTCAAAGAGACCCAGTACTTC
d_call: TRBD1
clone_size: .
v_call: TRBV6-6
j_call: TRBJ2-5